This T cell receptor (beta chain) was profiled in a study of T cell responses to AZD1222 COVID-19 vaccine. Points from the study as a whole: Repertoires in all cases were sampled only once the peak T cell response had passed. Clonal diversity was possibly underestimated, and the donors were mostly white British, with more females.

V lost 4 bases, J lost 7 bases, and 11 bases stayed unmatched. The CDR3 covers 16 residues. CDR1 is LNHDA, CDR2 SQIVND, per germline (reference sequence). Repertoires were generated with immunoSEQ multiplex PCR, while TCRdb's copy carries only in-frame clones and drops some. The sample carries 200,000 to 250,000 clones, about 93% recorded once. This clone has only a few counts. Its antigen is unknown. This receptor was obtained from an adult in good health. Sequencing used peripheral blood, obtained on day 0 of MenACWY control vaccination. The rearrangement joins TRBV19 to TRBJ2-2; 8 bases fit TRBD1. The DNA for the CDR3 is TGTGCCAGTAGTAACGACAGGGGCCGAAGGAGCGGGGAGCTGTTTTTT. Protein product: CASSNDRGRRSGELFF.